Below are 29 T cell receptor beta chains sequenced from a single sample in a study of beta chain features in type 1 diabetes. These TCRs' antigens remain unknown. General observations from the study: TCRB CDR3s from Type 1 diabetes patients were moderately but significantly shorter in all four CD4+ subsets.

As every portion of the isolated RNA was reverse transcribed, the sequencing read expressed TCRB transcripts. The data were produced by immunoSEQ multiplex PCR, yet TCRdb's version contains in-frame clones alone and is incomplete. This table has about 160,000 clones, over 6% appearing once. The sample consisted of central memory CD4+ T cells from blood. The receptor set was obtained from a man in his late teens or twenties with type 1 diabetes.

This clone has a handful of counts. This chain joins TRBV6-1 and TRBJ1-4, with 10 bases aligning to TRBD1. Per germline, CDR1 MNHNS and CDR2 SASEGT. The CDR3 has 16 amino acids. V shed 1 base and J 5 bases; nucleotides not matched to a gene: 4. CDR3 amino acids: CASSEGRTGGNEKLFF. In DNA, the CDR3 is TGTGCCAGCAGTGAAGGAAGGACAGGGGGAAATGAAAAACTGTTTTTT.

This chain links TRBV29-1 with TRBJ2-5; D is unresolved. Between the trimmed V and J ends, which lost 5 bases and 2 bases, there was a span of 6 bases. This CDR3 has 11 residues. Germline V gene data show CDR1 as SQVTM and CDR2 as ANQGSEA. The CDR3 loop reads CSVLPQETQYF. CDR3 sequence (DNA): TGCAGCGTTCTCCCGCAAGAGACCCAGTACTTC.

A few counts support this clone. This chain connects TRBV5-4 to TRBJ1-6; 11 nucleotides agree with TRBD1. The J segment lost 9 bases and the V segment lost 4 bases, leaving 6 bases of the junction unmatched. This CDR3 spans 15 amino acids. Germline CDR1 reads SGHNT; CDR2 reads YYREEE (reference sequence). The CDR3 region is CASSRGQGEVSPLHF. CDR3 nucleotide sequence: TGTGCCAGCAGCAGGGGACAGGGGGAGGTTTCACCCCTCCACTTT. Looking up the rest from reference TRBV5-4 and TRBJ1-6 gives the full variable domain: ETGVTQSPTHLIKTRGQQVTLRCSSQSGHNTVSWYQQALGQGPQFIFQYYREEENGRGNFPPRFSGLQFPNYSSELNVNALELDDSALYLCASSRGQGEVSPLHFGNGTRLTVT.

CDR3 region: CASRSRQGYEQYF. As DNA, the CDR3 is TGTGCCAGCAGATCCCGACAGGGCTACGAGCAGTACTTC. V and J are TRBV5-6 and TRBJ2-7, with TRBD1 matching over 7 bases. Germline CDR1 and CDR2: SGHDT and YYEEEE. The V gene end was trimmed by 5 bases and the J gene end by 3 bases; junction bases not matched to a gene: 5. This CDR3 contains 13 residues.

This clone was found a few times. This sequence joins TRBV28 and TRBJ2-7, with 7 bases that match TRBD2. V was pared by 7 bases and J by 3 bases, with 6 bases of the junction left unmatched. Germline V lookup: CDR1 MDHEN, CDR2 SYDVKM. The length of the CDR3 is 13 residues. The chain's CDR3 is CASTLAGRYEQYF. The CDR3, as DNA: TGTGCCAGCACCTTAGCGGGCCGCTACGAGCAGTACTTC.

This clone was observed many times. This chain uses TRBV6-6 with TRBJ2-7; 9 bases line up with TRBD2. Germline V gene data show CDR1 as MNHNY and CDR2 as SVGAGI (reference sequence). Trimming took 6 bases from V and 4 from J; bases not matched to a gene: 13. The CDR3 length is 16 residues. In DNA, the CDR3 is TGTGCCAGCAGCCAGGGACAGTCTAGCGGGAAATACGAGCAGTACTTC. It encodes CASSQGQSSGKYEQYF.

This clone was counted ten times or more. The gene calls are TRBV18 and TRBJ2-6; the match to TRBD1 covers 8 bases. The germline V gene has CDR1 KGHSH and CDR2 LQKENI. The CDR3 has 18 amino acids. J was trimmed by 2 bases and V by 0 bases; bases with no gene match: 6. The DNA for the CDR3 is TGTGCCAGCTCACCACCGGGGGGACAGGTCGCTGGGGCCAACGTCCTGACTTTC. It yields the protein CASSPPGGQVAGANVLTF.

Worth noting for this clone: This sample includes further DNA sequences coding for the same CDR3. This chain links TRBV7-2 with TRBJ2-5; D perhaps matches TRBD2 (5 bases). Trimming pared 3 bases from V and 1 base from J, leaving 9 bases between. Germline V gene sequence: CDR1 SGHTA, CDR2 FQGNSA. The CDR3 covers 14 residues. CDR3: CASSFAGLQETQYF. CDR3 nucleotide sequence: TGTGCCAGCAGCTTCGCGGGCCTCCAAGAGACCCAGTACTTC.

V and J are TRBV7-2 and TRBJ2-1; 10 bases agree with TRBD2. The CDR3 has 15 amino acids. V was pared by 3 bases and J by 9 bases, with 8 bases of the junction left unmatched. The germline gives CDR1 SGHTA, CDR2 FQGNSA. The CDR3 spells CASSFSGGPGAEQFF. In nucleotides, the CDR3 is TGTGCCAGCAGCTTTAGCGGGGGGCCTGGAGCTGAGCAGTTCTTC.

CDR3 sequence (DNA): TGTGCCAGCAAGGTTGTACTACCAAACAATGAGCAGTTCTTC. Translated, it gives CASKVVLPNNEQFF. The rearrangement uses TRBV2 and TRBJ2-1; D remains ambiguous. CDR3 size: 14 residues. Looked up from germline, CDR1 is SNHLY and CDR2 is FYNNEI. Between the trimmed V and J ends, which lost 7 bases and 5 bases, there was a span of 15 bases.

This clone was detected a few times. The J gene is TRBJ2-7, the V gene TRBV4-3; 8 bases agree with TRBD1. V lost 1 base and J lost 2; bases outside the gene matches: 4. Germline CDR1 and CDR2: LGHNA and YSLEER. This CDR3 is 15 amino acids long. The CDR3 sequence is CASSQGTGYTYEQYF. The CDR3 DNA follows: TGCGCCAGCAGCCAAGGGACAGGGTATACCTACGAGCAGTACTTC.

The V gene is TRBV5-6, the J gene TRBJ2-5; 8 nucleotides align to TRBD2. The germline V gene has CDR1 SGHDT and CDR2 YYEEEE. The junction had 8 bases not matched to a gene; V was cut back by 0 bases and J by 4 bases. The CDR3 spans 16 residues. The CDR3 region is CASSLGVSGEGETQYF. CDR3 bases: TGTGCCAGCAGCTTGGGTGTTAGCGGGGAGGGAGAGACCCAGTACTTC. The full variable domain, completed using reference TRBV5-6 and TRBJ2-5, is DAGVTQSPTHLIKTRGQQVTLRCSPKSGHDTVSWYQQALGQGPQFIFQYYEEEERQRGNFPDRFSGHQFPNYSSELNVNALLLGDSALYLCASSLGVSGEGETQYFGPGTRLLVL.

The V gene is TRBV4-1, the J gene TRBJ2-5; D is ambiguous. Germline CDR1 is MGHRA and CDR2 is YSYEKL. Trimming removed 0 bases at V and 5 bases at J, with 10 bases between. This CDR3 region has 14 residues. CDR3 DNA sequence: TGCGCCAGCAGCCAAGAACCCTACGCGGAGACCCAGTACTTC. This codes for CASSQEPYAETQYF.

The chain employs TRBV15 and TRBJ1-2, with 7 bases lining up with TRBD1. There are 14 residues in the CDR3. The germline CDR1 and CDR2 sequences are LNHNV and YYDKDF (reference sequence). The trim removed 0 bases at V and 5 bases at J, leaving 3 bases unmatched. The CDR3: CATSRDQGQYGYTF. CDR3 DNA sequence: TGTGCCACCAGCAGAGATCAGGGACAGTATGGCTACACCTTC.

This clone was counted only a few times. The chain combines TRBV30 with TRBJ2-7; 10 bases line up with TRBD2. Germline CDR1 and CDR2: GTSNPN and SVGIG (reference sequence). J gave up 9 bases and V 5 bases, and 16 bases lay outside the gene matches. The CDR3 covers 15 residues. In DNA form, the CDR3 reads TGTGCCTGGGGGTTAGCGGGGGGAACCTACGAGCGGCAGTACTTC. Its translation is CAWGLAGGTYERQYF.

The chain has TRBV9 and TRBJ2-7; a possible D gene is TRBD2 (5 bases). The CDR3 runs to 18 residues. With 4 bases removed from V and 3 bases from J, the gap between germline ends came to 26 bases. Germline V CDR1 and CDR2: SGDLS, YYNGEE. The CDR3 here is CASSHASGGSGMGYEQYF. The CDR3 bases are TGTGCCAGCAGCCACGCCTCCGGAGGTTCGGGAATGGGCTACGAGCAGTACTTC.

The table lists this clone with a few counts. The chain carries TRBV21-1 and TRBJ2-6; the table's D call, TRBD1, has no DNA check behind it. TRBV21-1 is tagged as a pseudogene. The length of the CDR3 is 18 residues. CDR3 sequence (DNA): TGTGCCAGCACTAAGGCCTGGGGGCCCACGGAGGGGGCCAACGTCCTGACTTTC. Translation: CASTKAWGPTEGANVLTF.

This chain links TRBV7-9 with TRBJ2-1, with a possible D match to TRBD2 (6 bases). V was pared by 1 base and J by 10 bases, with 11 bases between. CDR3 length equals 13 residues. Germline CDR1 is SEHNR and CDR2 is FQNEAQ (reference sequence). CDR3 sequence reads: CASSLDFAGEQFF. CDR3 DNA sequence: TGTGCCAGCAGCTTAGATTTTGCGGGGGAGCAGTTCTTC.

CDR3 in amino acids: CASRSFGTSGGAYEQFF. Here the CDR3 DNA reads TGTGCCAGCAGAAGCTTCGGGACTAGCGGGGGGGCGTATGAGCAGTTCTTC. The chain employs TRBV2 and TRBJ2-1, with 16 positions matching TRBD2. Germline assignment: CDR1 SNHLY and CDR2 FYNNEI. J was trimmed by 8 bases and V by 6 bases; bases with no gene match: 10. CDR3 length: 17 amino acids.

This clone was detected a few times. J is TRBJ2-3 and V is TRBV6-5; D may be TRBD2 (5 bases). The CDR3 consists of 14 residues. The ends were cut back, 2 bases at V and 3 bases at J, with 9 bases in the middle. Germline V lookup: CDR1 MNHEY, CDR2 SVGAGI. The CDR3 region is CASSYLRGTDTQYF. In nucleotides, the CDR3 is TGTGCCAGCAGTTACCTGCGCGGGACAGATACGCAGTATTTT.

This clone has just a few counts. V and J are TRBV29-1 and TRBJ2-1; 8 bases map to TRBD2. Germline CDR1 is SQVTM and CDR2 is ANQGSEA. V gave up 3 bases and J gave up 8 bases; unmatched junction bases: 12. The CDR3 is made up of 15 amino acids. CDR3 in amino acids: CSVDPKAGVLDEQFF. As DNA, the CDR3 is TGCAGCGTTGACCCCAAAGCGGGAGTACTTGATGAGCAGTTCTTC.

This clone was observed a few times. This chain connects TRBV18 to TRBJ2-1; TRBD2 aligns across 7 bases. The CDR3 contains 15 residues. Germline CDR1 and CDR2: KGHSH and LQKENI. V lost 0 bases to trimming and J lost 7 bases; unmatched junction nucleotides: 6. CDR3 DNA: TGTGCCAGCTCACCACCGAGCGGGATGGGTAATGAGCAGTTCTTC. It translates to CASSPPSGMGNEQFF.

The rearrangement joins TRBV6-5 to TRBJ2-1; perhaps TRBD1 as D (5 bases). Germline V gene sequence: CDR1 MNHEY, CDR2 SVGAGI. V lost 10 bases and J lost 5, with 15 bases in between. The CDR3 runs to 13 residues. The CDR3 nucleotides are TGTGCCATCAAACCAGGGATCAACAATGAGCAGTTCTTC. Its translation: CAIKPGINNEQFF.

V gene TRBV9 combines with J gene TRBJ2-7; TRBD2 aligns across 10 bases. The CDR3 spans 18 residues. Germline-derived CDR1 and CDR2 are SGDLS and YYNGEE. The J segment lost 4 bases and the V segment lost 4 bases, leaving 17 bases of the junction unmatched. The CDR3 loop reads CASSPPGLAGVHSYEQYF. The CDR3 DNA is TGTGCCAGCAGCCCCCCCGGGCTAGCGGGAGTTCATTCGTACGAGCAGTACTTC.

In its sample, this clone was seen many times. V and J are TRBV4-1 and TRBJ2-7, with 7 bases aligning to TRBD1. CDR1 is MGHRA, CDR2 YSYEKL, per germline. CDR3 length equals 15 residues. V dropped 4 bases and J dropped 5; count of bases not matched to a gene: 11. CDR3 residues: CASSRRGTGANEQYF. In DNA form, the CDR3 reads TGCGCCAGCAGCCGACGAGGTACAGGGGCCAACGAGCAGTACTTC.

This clone showed up just a few times. The V and J genes are TRBV5-4 and TRBJ2-1; 10 positions match TRBD1. The germline V gene has CDR1 SGHNT and CDR2 YYREEE (reference sequence). This CDR3 has 17 amino acids. V was clipped by 0 bases and J by 4 bases; unmatched bases: 7. CDR3 residues: CASSLGGPGQGYNEQFF. As DNA, the CDR3 is TGTGCCAGCAGCTTGGGGGGCCCGGGACAGGGGTACAATGAGCAGTTCTTC.

V and J are TRBV11-2 and TRBJ2-3; no clear D gene. The ends were cut back, 4 bases at V and 6 bases at J, with 11 bases in the middle. This CDR3 spans 13 amino acids. CDR1 SGHAT and CDR2 FQNNGV come from the germline V gene. The CDR3 DNA is TGTGCCAGCAGCTCTGGGCCCATGGATACGCAGTATTTT. Encoded protein: CASSSGPMDTQYF. The full variable domain, in which reference TRBV11-2 and TRBJ2-3 provide the parts outside the CDR3, is EAGVAQSPRYKIIEKRQSVAFWCNPISGHATLYWYQQILGQGPKLLIQFQNNGVVDDSQLPKDRFSAERLKGVDSTLKIQPAKLEDSAVYLCASSSGPMDTQYFGPGTRLTVL.

In DNA, the CDR3 is TGTGCCAGCACCTATAGTCATACGCAGTATTTT. The encoded protein is CASTYSHTQYF. V usage is TRBV21-1 and J usage is TRBJ2-3; the D call TRBD2 from the table was never checked on the DNA. TRBV21-1 is flagged as a pseudogene. The CDR3 totals 11 residues.

This clone was counted only a few times. V is TRBV18 and J is TRBJ2-3, with 8 bases lining up with TRBD1. Trimming at V came to 3 bases and at J to 1 base, leaving 6 bases not matched to a gene. Germline V gene data show CDR1 as KGHSH and CDR2 as LQKENI. The CDR3 consists of 16 residues. The CDR3 DNA is TGTGCCAGCTCACCGCAGGGGGCGTATGGCACAGATACGCAGTATTTT. As protein: CASSPQGAYGTDTQYF.